The TCR beta chain described here comes from a study of T cells in Graves' hyperthyroidism and ophthalmopathy. General study findings and limits: Median prediction lead before ophthalmopathy onset was around 7 months with the model.

This clonotype was found many times. Its antigen is still unknown. Based on clinical symptoms, serum thyroxine and TRAb, thyroid ultrasound and orbital computed tomography, diagnoses were reached. This CDR3 is built from 14 residues. The germline gives CDR1 MDHEN, CDR2 SYDVKM. V was trimmed by 6 bases and J by 7 bases, leaving 19 bases between them. Amplified TCR beta CDR3 regions derived from RNA transcripts. When the TCR CDR3 underwent first-round RT-PCR, the HTBI primer set was used. TCRdb ran MiXCR on the multiplex PCR reads and lists one entry per CDR3 protein. This table has 350,000 or so distinct CDR3 sequences, 18% appearing once.

The specimen sequenced was blood. The source is a woman aged 40 to 49 with Graves' ophthalmopathy. The V and J genes are TRBV28 and TRBJ2-7; the D call may be TRBD1 or TRBD2 (5 bases each). The CDR3 coding sequence is TGTGCCAGCAGAGGGGTCGGGACGCCGAGGGAGCAGTACTTC. Amino acid sequence: CASRGVGTPREQYF. Complete variable domain (other parts from reference TRBV28 and TRBJ2-7): DVKVTQSSRYLVKRTGEKVFLECVQDMDHENMFWYRQDPGLGLRLIYFSYDVKMKEKGDIPEGYSVSREKKERFSLILESASTNQTSMYLCASRGVGTPREQYFGPGTRLTVT.